This is a list of T cell receptor beta chains from one sample in a study of T cell repertoires in aging, cancer and after chemotherapy. One entry per CDR3 protein, called by TCRdb with MiXCR from the multiplex PCR reads. The sample gives roughly 18,000 distinct CDR3 sequences, roughly 37% of which show up once; approximately 17% is in the top ten. Sequenced input: blood. The receptors were sampled from a human donor with a solid tumor. Both conserved end residues are part of each CDR3. D genes are given only for firm matches. Clone size is given for some rows only: seen once, a few or many times, or a class if the clone is expanded.

NA	few	TRBV19	TRBJ2-7	CASRQGDEQYF	TGTGCCAGTAGACAAGGAGACGAGCAGTACTTC
TRBD1	NA	TRBV25-1	TRBJ2-3	CASSEPGQGTDTQYF	TGTGCCAGCAGTGAACCGGGACAGGGGACAGATACGCAGTATTTT
TRBD2	NA	TRBV27	TRBJ2-7	CASRRPSGSIYEQYF	TGTGCCAGCAGACGTCCTAGCGGGAGTATCTACGAGCAGTACTTC
NA	few	TRBV18	TRBJ2-3	CASSQNAKDPSTDTQYF	TGTGCCAGCTCACAAAATGCGAAAGACCCTAGTACAGATACGCAGTATTTT
NA	few	TRBV6-1	TRBJ2-6	CASSASQFSGANVLTF	TGTGCCAGCAGTGCCTCACAGTTCTCTGGGGCCAACGTCCTGACTTTC
TRBD1	NA	TRBV6-4	TRBJ1-5	CASKRDRDSNQPQHF	TGTGCCAGCAAAAGAGACAGGGATAGCAATCAGCCCCAGCATTTT
NA	once	TRBV9	TRBJ1-6	CASTTGRSPLHF	TGTGCCAGCACTACAGGGAGATCACCCCTCCACTTT
NA	few	TRBV6-4	TRBJ2-3	CASSDGGATDTQYF	TGTGCCAGCAGTGACGGGGGGGCCACAGATACGCAGTATTTT
NA	few	TRBV6-1	TRBJ1-6	CASSEPRGANSPLHF	TGTGCCAGCAGTGAACCCCGCGGTGCTAATTCACCCCTCCACTTT
NA	NA	TRBV13	TRBJ2-2	CASSSGKAQNTGELFF	TGTGCCAGCAGCTCCGGAAAGGCCCAAAACACCGGGGAGCTGTTTTTT
NA	NA	TRBV6-2/TRBV6-3	TRBJ2-4	CASTPQTTKNIQYF	TGTGCCAGCACCCCGCAGACAACCAAAAACATTCAGTACTTC
NA	once	TRBV11-2	TRBJ2-5	CASSAQETQYF	TGTGCCAGCAGCGCCCAGGAGACCCAGTACTTC
NA	NA	TRBV11-2	TRBJ1-1	CASSLSVEAFF	TGTGCCAGCAGCTTATCCGTTGAAGCTTTCTTT
TRBD1	NA	TRBV30	TRBJ2-7	CAWSPGTGANEQYF	TGTGCCTGGAGTCCCGGGACAGGGGCCAACGAGCAGTACTTC
TRBD1	few	TRBV19	TRBJ1-1	CASSRDRVNTEAFF	TGTGCCAGTAGCCGGGACAGGGTTAACACTGAAGCTTTCTTT
NA	NA	TRBV30	TRBJ2-7	CARRPQGEQYF	TGTGCCCGGAGGCCACAGGGAGAGCAGTACTTC
NA	few	TRBV19	TRBJ2-7	CASSISGGAYYEQYF	TGTGCCAGTAGTATATCCGGGGGCGCGTACTACGAGCAGTACTTC
TRBD2	medium-sized	TRBV6-5	TRBJ2-2	CASSQIAGELGGELFF	TGTGCCAGCAGCCAGATAGCGGGAGAGCTAGGCGGGGAGCTGTTTTTT
NA	NA	TRBV24-1	TRBJ2-1	CATSDFPFGEQFF	TGTGCCACCAGTGATTTTCCGTTCGGAGAGCAGTTCTTC
NA	few	TRBV12-3/TRBV12-4	TRBJ2-7	CASSLQIVAYEQYF	TGTGCCAGCAGTTTGCAAATAGTGGCCTACGAGCAGTACTTC
TRBD1	NA	TRBV7-6	TRBJ1-1	CASSLGWTGFENTEAFF	TGTGCCAGCAGCTTAGGGTGGACAGGGTTTGAAAACACTGAAGCTTTCTTT
NA	NA	TRBV13	TRBJ2-5	CASSLGGTTAYKETQYF	TGCGCCAGCAGCTTGGGGGGGACAACAGCCTACAAAGAGACCCAGTACTTC
NA	NA	TRBV6-6	TRBJ1-5	CASSYSRQLNKPQHF	TGTGCCAGCAGTTACTCGAGGCAGCTCAATAAGCCCCAGCATTTT